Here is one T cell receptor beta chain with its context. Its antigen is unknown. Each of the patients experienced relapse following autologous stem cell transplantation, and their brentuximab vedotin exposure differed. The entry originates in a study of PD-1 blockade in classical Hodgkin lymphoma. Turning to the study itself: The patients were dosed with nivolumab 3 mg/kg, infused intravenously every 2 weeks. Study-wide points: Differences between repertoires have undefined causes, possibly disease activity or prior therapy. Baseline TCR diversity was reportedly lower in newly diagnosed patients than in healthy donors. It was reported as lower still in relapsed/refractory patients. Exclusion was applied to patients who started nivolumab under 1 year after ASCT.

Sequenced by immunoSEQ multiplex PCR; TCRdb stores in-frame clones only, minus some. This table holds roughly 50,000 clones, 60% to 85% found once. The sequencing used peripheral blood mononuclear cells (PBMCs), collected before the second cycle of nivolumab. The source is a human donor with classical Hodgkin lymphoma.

CDR3 nucleotides: TGTGCCAGCAGCCATCTAAGTGGGAGGGACAGGGACACCGGGGAGCTGTTTTTT. Protein sequence: CASSHLSGRDRDTGELFF. This chain joins TRBV4-2 and TRBJ2-2, with 9 bases lining up with TRBD1. The junction had 11 bases not matched to a gene; V was cut back by 3 bases and J by 3 bases. The CDR3 is 18 amino acids. Germline V gene data show CDR1 as LGHNA and CDR2 as YNFKEQ.